This TCR beta chain was sequenced during a study of graft-versus-host responses after intestinal transplantation. Study information: Recipients had transplants, and these were multivisceral, liver-intestinal, or isolated intestinal. Tacrolimus and steroids were given for around 3 years to all recipients after anti-thymocyte globulin induction.

Only in-frame clones appear in the TCRdb table, and some are missing; sequencing was by immunoSEQ multiplex PCR. This table holds around 100,000 clones, about 90% found once. Whole-study findings and limits: Circulating GvH clone levels at their peak were associated with HvG declines (early post-transplant). Allografts carried high graft-versus-host to host-versus-graft clonal ratios in patients having graft-donor T cell macrochimerism.

With V trimmed by 6 bases and J by 6 bases, 8 bases remained unmatched. The CDR3 loop spans 14 amino acids. Germline values: CDR1 SNHLY, CDR2 FYNNEI. A note on this clone: The antigen remains unidentified.

The sequence came from a human donor who was the organ donor for an intestinal transplant. Source: unstimulated CD4+ T cells sorted from spleen or lymph node cells, taken before transplant. This chain joins TRBV2 and TRBJ1-2; 9 nucleotides match TRBD1. This CDR3 reads CASRESGTGNGYTF. The CDR3 DNA reads TGTGCCAGCAGGGAATCCGGGACAGGGAATGGCTACACCTTC. Full variable domain (missing parts from reference TRBV2 and TRBJ1-2): EPEVTQTPSHQVTQMGQEVILRCVPISNHLYFYWYRQILGQKVEFLVSFYNNEISEKSEIFDDQFSVERPDGSNFTLKIRSTKLEDSAMYFCASRESGTGNGYTFGSGTRLTVV.